This is a list of T cell receptor beta chains from one sample in a study of T cell responses to AZD1222 COVID-19 vaccine. Assay: immunoSEQ multiplex PCR; the TCRdb copy retains only in-frame clones and omits some. The sample carries about 37,000 clones, 65% to 90% recorded once. The sequencing here drew on peripheral blood, taken 28 days after the second AZD1222 dose. Receptors were obtained from an adult who received the AZD1222 COVID-19 vaccine. The CDR3 runs from the conserved cysteine through the conserved F or W.

V gene | CDR3 protein
TRBV5-1 | CASSLGTLNYGYTF
TRBV20-1 | CSAALEDTQYF
TRBV28 | CASSLYRNYGYTF
TRBV3-1/TRBV3-2 | CASSQDNGAAGGYTF
TRBV28 | CASSAGGTIEQYF
TRBV18 | CASLGASGFTDTQYF
TRBV5-6 | CASSVLAGVYNEQFF
TRBV7-2 | CATIPRDATYNEQFF
TRBV5-1 | CASSFWTATLSYNEQFF
TRBV23-1 | CASSFRDRAYEQYF
TRBV18 | CASSPREAHTKNIQYF
TRBV3-1/TRBV3-2 | CASSEGWDTDTQYF
TRBV19 | CASSRGPNLNTEAFF
TRBV5-1 | CASSPGGVGGEKLFF
TRBV4-2 | CASSQDRTAYEQYF
TRBV29-1 | CSVVRTGGSGLNFNEQFF
TRBV5-1 | CASSLDFGLAGIYEQYF
TRBV13 | CASSLEQGARTDTQYF
TRBV19 | CASRLAETQYF
TRBV5-1 | CASSLARGPTGELFF
TRBV5-1 | CASSFRVIKGTGELFF
TRBV6-5 | CASSSEAHYGYTF
TRBV5-1 | CASSLEWLGQGNEQYF
TRBV3-1/TRBV3-2 | CASSQDRISGRALGELFF
TRBV11-2 | CASERLSGANVLTF
TRBV27 | CASSFSLGNNEQFF
TRBV24-1 | CATSDLSAPTYNEQFF
TRBV19 | CASRVQGTGELFF
TRBV7-2 | CASSLGGRVSYEQYF
TRBV19 | CASSSRRTSPYETQYF
TRBV28 | CASSLEIQGPEQFF
TRBV6-5 | CASSAGTSGNNEQFF
TRBV2 | CASTFVGQNYGYTF
TRBV7-2 | CASSTASGDSYNEQFF
TRBV18 | CASSTGAGELFF
TRBV9 | CASSVAQDTGLVGEQYF
TRBV21-1 | CASSNRRPTGELFF
TRBV7-8 | CASSPGQGDTGELFF
TRBV11-3 | CASSLQGGDTQYF
TRBV7-2 | CASSFRRGNTEAFF
TRBV6-5 | CASSYRTGTEAFF
TRBV5-1 | CASSLDTATGNTIYF
TRBV28 | CASSAPGRLNTEAFF
TRBV11-2 | CASSFWGVGGTDTQYF
TRBV11-2 | CASSPPGRISYEQYF
TRBV7-9 | CASSLERGEQYF
TRBV6-4 | CASSASGGADTQYF
TRBV5-6 | CASSLLREENYGYTF
TRBV5-8 | CASSNYPGYQPQHF
TRBV6-5 | CASSGAHTQYF
TRBV7-9 | CASSLGRGGRNTQYF
TRBV27 | CASSSPRVAGGPRPYNEQFF